The 11 T cell receptor beta chains presented below share a single source sample, sequenced in a study of regulatory and conventional T cells in RAG deficiency. The sorted conventional CD4+ T cells were CD25-low and CD127-high, with genomic DNA sequenced. The repertoire was sequenced with immunoSEQ multiplex PCR; TCRdb's copy has only in-frame clones and lacks some. The data show around 20,000 clones, about 92% seen once. The same data also contributed to another study, on regulatory T cells. That work adds: The PCR used 52 TRBV and 13 TRBJ primers.

Sequencing input: CD4+ T cells sorted from blood. The receptor source for this set is a human donor in good health.

The rearrangement uses TRBV25-1 and TRBJ1-1, with no clear D. V was cut by 4 bases and J by 1 base, with 16 bases left in between. This CDR3 is 16 amino acids long. Germline CDR1 is MGHDK and CDR2 is SYGVNS. The CDR3 DNA reads TGTGCCAGCAGTGTCCGGGCGGACGTGGGGAACACTGAAGCTTTCTTT. It yields the protein CASSVRADVGNTEAFF.

This chain uses TRBV27 with TRBJ1-2; D is unresolved. V lost 5 bases and J 4 bases, leaving 8 bases between the germline ends. The CDR3 length is 12 residues. Per germline, CDR1 MNHEY and CDR2 SMNVEV (reference sequence). CDR3 amino acids: CASSPLGYGYTF. In DNA, the CDR3 is TGTGCCAGCAGTCCTCTAGGCTATGGCTACACCTTC.

Only a few counts were recorded for this clone. The gene calls are TRBV27 and TRBJ1-5; D remains ambiguous. Germline CDR1 and CDR2: MNHEY and SMNVEV (reference sequence). The CDR3 runs to 13 residues. The germline V and J ends were trimmed by 6 bases and 5 bases, with 11 bases remaining between them. CDR3 protein: CASRLSIHQPQHF. The CDR3 nucleotides are TGTGCCAGCAGGTTAAGTATTCATCAGCCCCAGCATTTT.

V gene TRBV6-6 combines with J gene TRBJ1-5; 7 bases agree with TRBD1. Trimming removed 8 bases from V and 2 bases from J; junction bases left unmatched: 12. Germline CDR1 is MNHNY and CDR2 is SVGAGI (reference sequence). This CDR3 comprises 16 residues. Here the CDR3 reads CASLDRGQDGNQPQHF. CDR3 coding DNA: TGTGCCAGCCTCGACCGCGGACAGGACGGCAATCAGCCCCAGCATTTT.

This chain links TRBV10-1 with TRBJ2-7; D tentatively reads TRBD1 or TRBD2 (6 bases each). The CDR3 contains 14 residues. Germline loops: CDR1 WNHNN, CDR2 SYGVQD (reference sequence). The V and J ends lost 6 bases and 9 bases respectively, with 21 bases between them. CDR3 sequence (DNA): TGCGCCAGCAGCCTGGGGGGCGATCTGGACGGGCAGTACTTC. It encodes CASSLGGDLDGQYF.

The chain has TRBV7-2 and TRBJ2-5, with unresolved D. Trimming cost V 0 bases and J 7 bases, with 3 bases left between them. The CDR3 runs 11 residues. CDR1 SGHTA and CDR2 FQGNSA come from the germline V gene. The CDR3 DNA reads as TGTGCCAGCAGCTTAGCGGGGACCCAGTACTTC. Protein: CASSLAGTQYF.

The chain recombines TRBV28 with TRBJ1-5; 12 nucleotides agree with TRBD1. CDR1 is MDHEN, CDR2 SYDVKM, per germline. J was trimmed by 6 bases and V by 2 bases; bases with no gene match: 5. This CDR3 has 16 residues. CDR3 sequence (DNA): TGTGCCAGCAGTTTAACGGGACAGGGGGCGTTTCAGCCCCAGCATTTT. Protein sequence: CASSLTGQGAFQPQHF.

The chain joins TRBV2 to TRBJ1-4; no clear D gene. The CDR3 extends over 14 amino acids. The V gene's germline CDR1 is SNHLY and CDR2 FYNNEI. V was shortened by 2 bases and J by 3 bases, with 7 bases between the two germline ends. The CDR3 here is CASSEQGSNEKLFF. In DNA, the CDR3 is TGTGCCAGCAGTGAACAAGGGTCTAATGAAAAACTGTTTTTT. The complete variable domain, with remaining parts taken from reference TRBV2 and TRBJ1-4, reads EPEVTQTPSHQVTQMGQEVILRCVPISNHLYFYWYRQILGQKVEFLVSFYNNEISEKSEIFDDQFSVERPDGSNFTLKIRSTKLEDSAMYFCASSEQGSNEKLFFGSGTQLSVL.

V and J are TRBV5-1 and TRBJ1-2; maybe TRBD1 (5 bases). The CDR3 totals 17 residues. Germline V gene sequence: CDR1 SGHRS, CDR2 YFSETQ. The germline V and J ends were trimmed by 6 bases and 0 bases, with 21 bases remaining between them. The CDR3 bases are TGCGCCAGCAACATAAATCCAGGAGGCAGGGCTAACTATGGCTACACCTTC. The encoded protein is CASNINPGGRANYGYTF.

The CDR3: CASSRTVLNTGELFF. The CDR3 DNA reads as TGTGCCAGCAGCCGGACAGTATTGAACACCGGGGAGCTGTTTTTT. The J gene is TRBJ2-2, the V gene TRBV5-8; tentative D call: TRBD1 (6 bases). This CDR3 spans 15 amino acids. CDR1 is SGHTS, CDR2 YDEGEE, per germline. The V end was cut by 4 bases, the J end by 1 base, with 11 bases between.

This clone turned up a few times. CDR3 nucleotide sequence: TGTGCCAGCAGCACCCGGGGGACTAAGAGAATTCATACGCAGTATTTT. The encoded protein is CASSTRGTKRIHTQYF. The V and J genes are TRBV9 and TRBJ2-3; 7 bases map to TRBD2. With 4 bases clipped from V and 7 bases from J, the junction kept 15 bases outside the gene matches. The CDR3 spans 16 residues. Looked up from germline, CDR1 is SGDLS and CDR2 is YYNGEE.